These T cell receptor beta chains were read from a single sample in a study of T cells after posttransplantation cyclophosphamide. Sequencing was performed with immunoSEQ multiplex PCR; in TCRdb, only in-frame clones are kept and a portion is missing. In the table there are about 47,000 clones, roughly 92% of which are singletons. The sequencing sample was made of PBMCs. The receptor source for this set is a woman in her twenties or thirties in good health and a related stem cell transplant donor. The conserved cysteine and the conserved F or W are not part of the CDR3 here. For some rows the clone size is stated as once, few or many, or as a class when expanded; others skip it.

v_gene,j_gene,abundance,CDR3aa
TRBV27,TRBJ1-5,NA,ASSFYGDRQPQH
TRBV6-6,TRBJ2-3,NA,ASSQPGTQY
TRBV28,TRBJ2-1,NA,ASESGGANNEQF
TRBV9,TRBJ2-2,NA,ASSAPMGADTGELF
TRBV5-6,TRBJ2-7,NA,ASSLEVSGAPTYEQY
TRBV19,TRBJ2-3,NA,ASSPRTGLTDTQY
TRBV9,TRBJ2-7,NA,ASSADSPEQY
TRBV19,TRBJ1-5,NA,ASTETPYSNQPQH
TRBV4-1,TRBJ1-6,few,ASSQDFSAGQGESPLH
TRBV5-6,TRBJ1-1,NA,ASSLGGSTEAF
TRBV19,TRBJ2-1,NA,ASSILTPSGYNEQF
TRBV19,TRBJ2-2,NA,ASSRGNTGELF
TRBV7-9,TRBJ1-1,NA,ASSLVGQVNTEAF
TRBV5-1,TRBJ1-2,NA,ASSFFLTGGFGGYT
TRBV29-1,TRBJ1-2,NA,SVQQGWGYGYT
TRBV7-3,TRBJ2-3,NA,ASSYGQGADTQY
TRBV2,TRBJ1-3,NA,ASSEWPSGGNTIY
TRBV7-2,TRBJ1-1,NA,ASSLRSGNTEAF
TRBV30,TRBJ1-2,NA,AWTTAGGAKGYT
TRBV19,TRBJ1-1,NA,ASSIARGSEAF
TRBV6-1,TRBJ2-1,NA,ASNRGGSYNEQF
TRBV27,TRBJ2-7,NA,ASRKMTGIVDEQY
TRBV6-6,TRBJ2-2,NA,ASSRPGQGLTGELF
TRBV29-1,TRBJ2-3,NA,SGRRDAGSTDTQY
TRBV5-6,TRBJ2-7,NA,ASTEGVAGEQY
TRBV29-1,TRBJ2-5,NA,SVRTDQETQY
TRBV15,TRBJ1-4,once,ATSSFSGEKLF
TRBV30,TRBJ2-7,NA,AWRPVRAGIHEQY
TRBV30,TRBJ1-1,NA,AWNEAGKAF
TRBV18,TRBJ1-3,once,ASSPRGRSGNTIY
TRBV11-2,TRBJ2-7,once,ASSWGQALAYEQY
TRBV7-9,TRBJ2-3,NA,ASSFQNTQY
TRBV19,TRBJ2-5,NA,ASSTYNGGRQETQY
TRBV14,TRBJ2-7,once,ASSHRDWGSYEQY
TRBV6-1,TRBJ2-5,NA,ASSELAGGRETQY
TRBV12-2,TRBJ2-7,NA,ASRFWDRTYEQY
TRBV30,TRBJ1-1,NA,AWAGTGAAF
TRBV4-3,TRBJ2-3,NA,ASSQGSGVPTDTQY
TRBV18,NA,NA,ASSPPGLSYEQY
TRBV28,TRBJ1-2,NA,ASSFTGVFYGYT
TRBV6-1,TRBJ1-4,few,ASSDLGGANEKLF
TRBV12-5,TRBJ2-2,NA,ASGLGHGELF
TRBV7-2,TRBJ2-7,NA,ASSFKTSALIEQY
TRBV6-6,TRBJ1-1,NA,ASTDRGRATEAF
TRBV29-1,TRBJ2-3,NA,SVPGRGHSTDTQY
TRBV5-6,TRBJ1-2,once,ASSSFTRDSYGYT
TRBV11-2,TRBJ2-1,NA,ASSLSGGGAGEQF
TRBV7-2,TRBJ1-1,medium-sized,ASSTTGLGAF
TRBV7-2,TRBJ2-1,NA,ASSRLGAGPVGVNEQF
TRBV4-3,TRBJ2-3,few,ASSPSGGALSDTQY
TRBV6-1,TRBJ2-5,NA,ASSEAGGGQETQY